Listed below are T cell receptor beta chains from one sample, sequenced in a study of T cell responses to AZD1222 COVID-19 vaccine. Method: immunoSEQ multiplex PCR; TCRdb's copy keeps in-frame clones and lacks some. This table has 150,000 to 170,000 clones, more than 75% appearing once. The material was peripheral blood, obtained on day 0 of AZD1222 vaccination. All receptors derive from an adult in good health. Each CDR3 is given with its conserved first and last residue. A D gene is named only where the DNA matches it firmly. Some rows mark clone size as missing; the rest say once, few, many or name a class of expanded clone.

abundance	v_gene	d_gene	j_gene	CDR3nt	CDR3aa
-	TRBV11-2	TRBD1	TRBJ1-2	TGTGCCAGCAGCTCCCAAATCTCGACAGGGGGGTATGGCTACACCTTC	CASSSQISTGGYGYTF
-	TRBV19	-	TRBJ2-3	TGTGCCAGTAGGTTTGGACGGGATGCAGATACGCAGTATTTT	CASRFGRDADTQYF
-	TRBV15	TRBD1	TRBJ2-7	TGTGCCACCGGACGACAGGGAAGCTCCTACGAGCAGTACTTC	CATGRQGSSYEQYF
-	TRBV7-3	-	TRBJ1-1	TGTGCCAGCAGCCACGGTCCTAACACTGAAGCTTTCTTT	CASSHGPNTEAFF
few	TRBV6-6	-	TRBJ1-5	TGTGCCAGCAGTTCCTACAGGGAACAGGATCAGCCCCAGCATTTT	CASSSYREQDQPQHF
-	TRBV5-1	-	TRBJ1-4	TGCGCCAGCAGCTGGAACGTGGGGGGCCGCAAAAATGAAAAACTGTTTTTT	CASSWNVGGRKNEKLFF
once	TRBV9	-	TRBJ1-2	TGTGCCAGCAGCGTAGGCTCAGGGAAGGCTGGCTACACCTTC	CASSVGSGKAGYTF
-	TRBV28	-	TRBJ1-1	TGTGCCAGCAGTTTAAACGGGGCAGAGAACACTGAAGCTTTCTTT	CASSLNGAENTEAFF
-	TRBV28	TRBD1	TRBJ1-2	TGTGCCAGCATTGGGACAGGGGGTAACTATGGCTACACCTTC	CASIGTGGNYGYTF
-	TRBV5-4	-	TRBJ2-1	TGTGCCAGCAGCGCCTCGACAGGGACTAGCAATGAGCAGTTCTTC	CASSASTGTSNEQFF
-	TRBV5-1	-	TRBJ2-5	TGCGCCAGCAGCTTGTCAGGGTCTGGTTTCCGAGAGACCCAGTACTTC	CASSLSGSGFRETQYF
-	TRBV14	-	TRBJ1-2	TGTGCCAGCAGCCCGGCCCCCCTTAGCGGCTACACCTTC	CASSPAPLSGYTF
once	TRBV28	TRBD1	TRBJ1-3	TGTGCCAGCAGGGAAGGGGGCAGCTCTGGAAACACCATATATTTT	CASREGGSSGNTIYF
-	TRBV25-1	-	TRBJ1-1	TGTGCCAGCAGTGATATTGGGGCATGGAACACTGAAGCTTTCTTT	CASSDIGAWNTEAFF
-	TRBV6-5	-	TRBJ1-5	TGTGCCAGCAGTTGGGAGCCGAATCAGCCCCAGCATTTT	CASSWEPNQPQHF
-	TRBV12-2	-	TRBJ2-1	TGTGCAAGTCGCTTAGCGTCAGGACTAGCGGGTGATGCTCGAAATGAGCAGTTCTTC	CASRLASGLAGDARNEQFF
-	TRBV14	TRBD2	TRBJ2-1	TGTGCCAGCAGCCAAGTGAGGGGAGGGAGATCCACCTACAATGAGCAGTTCTTC	CASSQVRGGRSTYNEQFF
-	TRBV5-1	-	TRBJ2-7	TGCGCCAGCAGCCGCACCCGGGACAACTACGAGCAGTACTTC	CASSRTRDNYEQYF
-	TRBV14	-	TRBJ1-1	TGTGCCAGCAGCCAAGTCTGGGCAACTATGAACACTGAAGCTTTCTTT	CASSQVWATMNTEAFF
once	TRBV10-3	-	TRBJ2-2	TGTGCCATCAGTGGCGGGACAGAAAAGGCCGGGGAGCTGTTTTTT	CAISGGTEKAGELFF
once	TRBV4-3	-	TRBJ1-2	TGCGCCAGCAGCCAAGGGGCCGGGACATTGAGAGGCTACACCTTC	CASSQGAGTLRGYTF
-	TRBV19	TRBD1	TRBJ1-2	TGTGCCAGTAGTAGTTATCAGGGGGTCGGCTACACCTTC	CASSSYQGVGYTF
-	TRBV4-3	-	TRBJ2-7	TGCGCCAGCAGCCAAGGGACAGTCTTCTACGAGCAGTACTTC	CASSQGTVFYEQYF
-	TRBV5-4	-	TRBJ1-4	TGTGCCAGCAGCCCGACAGCTCCAACTAATGAAAAACTGTTTTTT	CASSPTAPTNEKLFF
-	TRBV9	-	TRBJ1-2	TGTGCCAGCAGCTCAGACAGAGAAAATGGCTACACCTTC	CASSSDRENGYTF
-	TRBV5-4	-	TRBJ2-7	TGTGCCAGCAGCTTGGCCCCAGACTACGAGCAGTACTTC	CASSLAPDYEQYF